Listed below are T cell receptor beta chains from one sample, sequenced in a study of radiotherapy plus CTLA-4 blockade in lung cancer. Profiling relied on immunoSEQ multiplex PCR, and the TCRdb table lists in-frame clones only, not all of them. The sample consists of 15,000 or so clones, 70% to 85% of them appearing once. The sequences come from peripheral blood, collected from a patient treated with radiotherapy plus ipilimumab. The receptors here all came from a human donor with non-small cell lung cancer whose response to radiotherapy plus ipilimumab could not be evaluated. Each CDR3 is given with its conserved first and last residue. The order of the fields is D gene, clone size, V gene, CDR3 length, J gene, CDR3 protein, CDR3 DNA. The D gene is left open where the match is weak. Clone size appears in some rows only: once, few, many, or a class for an expanded clone.

.	.	TRBV18	16	TRBJ2-2	CASSPRIRENTGELFF	TGTGCCAGCTCACCACGAATCCGGGAGAACACCGGGGAGCTGTTTTTT
TRBD1	.	TRBV6-5	15	TRBJ1-1	CASSYTDRGNTEAFF	TGTGCCAGCAGTTACACCGACAGGGGGAACACTGAAGCTTTCTTT
TRBD1	.	TRBV11-2	17	TRBJ2-3	CASSPRTGESRTDTQYF	TGTGCCAGCAGCCCCCGGACAGGGGAATCGCGCACAGATACGCAGTATTTT
.	.	TRBV2	17	TRBJ1-5	CASSSEGSSREGQPQHF	TGTGCCAGCAGTTCGGAGGGGAGTAGCCGCGAGGGACAGCCCCAGCATTTT
TRBD2	.	TRBV19	17	TRBJ2-1	CASSSPGLAGGNNEQFF	TGTGCCAGTAGTAGTCCGGGACTAGCGGGGGGGAACAATGAGCAGTTCTTC
.	.	TRBV7-8	17	TRBJ1-5	CASSARGAGDSNQPQHF	TGTGCCAGCAGTGCACGCGGGGCAGGAGATAGCAATCAGCCCCAGCATTTT
TRBD1	.	TRBV2	15	TRBJ1-3	CASSGQGEGLNTIYF	TGTGCCAGCAGTGGACAGGGTGAGGGACTAAACACCATATATTTT
TRBD2	.	TRBV5-1	17	TRBJ2-7	CASSFRLAGDVSYEQYF	TGCGCCAGCAGCTTCAGACTAGCGGGGGATGTGTCCTACGAGCAGTACTTC
.	.	TRBV9	17	TRBJ2-2	CASSATSRGSNTGELFF	TGTGCCAGCAGCGCCACTTCTCGGGGATCCAACACCGGGGAGCTGTTTTTT
.	.	TRBV7-2	14	TRBJ2-2	CASSLVRDTGELFF	TGTGCCAGCAGCTTAGTGCGGGACACCGGGGAGCTGTTTTTT
.	.	TRBV5-5	15	TRBJ1-2	CASSLTGIDNYGYTF	TGTGCCAGCAGCTTAACCGGGATTGACAACTATGGCTACACCTTC
.	.	TRBV2	16	TRBJ1-5	CASSPFQGTLNQPQHF	TGTGCCAGCAGTCCATTCCAGGGGACCCTCAATCAGCCCCAGCATTTT
TRBD2	.	TRBV19	19	TRBJ2-4	CASSTAGLAGVTVKNIQYF	TGTGCCAGTAGTACGGCCGGGCTAGCGGGGGTTACAGTCAAAAACATTCAGTACTTC
TRBD1	.	TRBV30	13	TRBJ1-5	CAWSQGAYQPQHF	TGTGCCTGGAGTCAGGGGGCATATCAGCCCCAGCATTTT
.	.	TRBV6-4	15	TRBJ2-6	CASSEDNSGANVLTF	TGTGCCAGCAGTGAGGACAACTCTGGGGCCAACGTCCTGACTTTC
.	.	TRBV25-1	14	TRBJ2-5	CASSVRDSRETQYF	TGTGCCAGCAGTGTCCGAGACAGCAGAGAGACCCAGTACTTC
.	.	TRBV10-1	14	TRBJ2-3	CASRENRATDTQYF	TGCGCCAGCAGAGAGAACAGGGCCACAGATACGCAGTATTTT
TRBD2	.	TRBV5-1	18	TRBJ2-5	CASSLGWTSGGGQETQYF	TGCGCCAGCAGCTTGGGGTGGACTAGCGGTGGGGGCCAAGAGACCCAGTACTTC
TRBD1	few	TRBV30	15	TRBJ1-6	CAWSVRQGGNSPLHF	TGTGCCTGGAGTGTCAGACAGGGCGGTAATTCACCCCTCCACTTT
.	.	TRBV28	9	TRBJ1-1	CAKSTEAFF	TGTGCAAAGAGCACTGAAGCTTTCTTT
.	.	TRBV28	13	TRBJ1-1	CASSLGGARGAFF	TGTGCCAGCAGTTTAGGGGGGGCCCGGGGAGCTTTCTTT
.	.	TRBV5-1	15	TRBJ2-7	CASSLERQYTYEQYF	TGCGCCAGCAGCTTGGAACGACAGTACACCTACGAGCAGTACTTC
.	.	TRBV9	13	TRBJ2-3	CASSLDLVDTQYF	TGTGCCAGCAGCTTAGACTTGGTAGATACGCAGTATTTT
TRBD1	.	TRBV19	18	TRBJ1-2	CASINQRSTGTGDPGYTF	TGTGCCAGTATCAACCAACGTTCCACCGGGACAGGGGATCCTGGCTACACCTTC
TRBD1	.	TRBV15	14	TRBJ2-2	CATLRDRATGELFF	TGTGCCACCCTCCGGGACAGGGCTACCGGGGAGCTGTTTTTT
.	.	TRBV13	13	TRBJ1-2	CASSLKGFEGYTF	TGTGCCAGCAGCTTAAAGGGGTTCGAGGGCTACACCTTC
.	.	TRBV5-5	14	TRBJ1-5	CASSFQGGNQPQHF	TGTGCCAGCAGCTTTCAGGGCGGCAATCAGCCCCAGCATTTT
.	few	TRBV7-2	11	TRBJ2-5	CASSLGQVIDF	TGTGCCAGCAGCTTAGGACAGGTGATCGACTTC
TRBD1	few	TRBV30	12	TRBJ1-6	CAWGTVKSPLHF	TGTGCCTGGGGGACAGTCAAATCACCCCTCCACTTT
.	.	TRBV27	15	TRBJ2-2	CASSLRGSNTGELFF	TGTGCCAGCAGTTTAAGAGGGAGCAACACCGGGGAGCTGTTTTTT
TRBD1	many	TRBV6-6	14	TRBJ2-7	CASSYLGQGYEQYF	TGTGCCAGCAGTTACTTAGGACAGGGCTACGAGCAGTACTTC
.	.	TRBV30	14	TRBJ1-1	CAWSHGGPSTEAFF	TGTGCCTGGAGCCACGGGGGGCCGAGCACTGAAGCTTTCTTT
TRBD1	few	TRBV6-1	16	TRBJ1-6	CASSDRTGLDNSPLHF	TGTGCCAGCAGTGATAGGACAGGGTTAGATAATTCACCCCTCCACTTT
TRBD2	once	TRBV27	14	TRBJ2-5	CASSSPTSGAHQYF	TGTGCCAGCAGCAGCCCGACTAGCGGGGCCCACCAGTACTTC
TRBD1	.	TRBV5-1	17	TRBJ1-4	CASSLFSPGGDNEKLFF	TGCGCCAGCAGCTTGTTCTCCCCAGGGGGTGATAATGAAAAACTGTTTTTT
TRBD1	.	TRBV28	14	TRBJ1-1	CASSVGQMNTEAFF	TGTGCCAGCAGTGTGGGACAGATGAACACTGAAGCTTTCTTT
TRBD1	.	TRBV12-5	19	TRBJ1-5	CASGLVLTVGTGGNQPQHF	TGTGCTAGTGGTTTGGTACTTACAGTCGGGACAGGGGGGAATCAGCCCCAGCATTTT
.	.	TRBV5-1	14	TRBJ2-2	CASTGDTNTGELFF	TGCGCCAGCACCGGGGACACGAACACCGGGGAGCTGTTTTTT
.	few	TRBV29-1	16	TRBJ1-2	CSVTRQEVTFVYGYTF	TGCAGCGTTACCCGACAGGAAGTAACTTTTGTCTATGGCTACACCTTC
.	.	TRBV10-1	13	TRBJ2-2	CASTIQRGGELFF	TGCGCCAGCACAATCCAAAGGGGCGGGGAGCTGTTTTTT
.	once	TRBV21-1	16	TRBJ1-2	CASSKVGIPGSYGYTF	TGTGCCAGCAGCAAGGTGGGCATTCCCGGGAGCTATGGCTACACCTTC
.	.	TRBV10-3	12	TRBJ2-7	CAISIGQYEQYF	TGTGCCATCAGCATTGGACAGTACGAGCAGTACTTC
.	.	TRBV9	13	TRBJ2-3	CASSGGRSDTQYF	TGTGCCAGCAGCGGAGGGAGGTCAGATACGCAGTATTTT
.	.	TRBV4-2	15	TRBJ2-2	CASSQDVGGTGELFF	TGTGCCAGCAGCCAAGATGTGGGGGGAACCGGGGAGCTGTTTTTT
TRBD1	.	TRBV4-3	14	TRBJ1-2	CASSLTTGTGGYTF	TGCGCCAGCAGCCTAACAACCGGGACAGGGGGCTACACCTTC